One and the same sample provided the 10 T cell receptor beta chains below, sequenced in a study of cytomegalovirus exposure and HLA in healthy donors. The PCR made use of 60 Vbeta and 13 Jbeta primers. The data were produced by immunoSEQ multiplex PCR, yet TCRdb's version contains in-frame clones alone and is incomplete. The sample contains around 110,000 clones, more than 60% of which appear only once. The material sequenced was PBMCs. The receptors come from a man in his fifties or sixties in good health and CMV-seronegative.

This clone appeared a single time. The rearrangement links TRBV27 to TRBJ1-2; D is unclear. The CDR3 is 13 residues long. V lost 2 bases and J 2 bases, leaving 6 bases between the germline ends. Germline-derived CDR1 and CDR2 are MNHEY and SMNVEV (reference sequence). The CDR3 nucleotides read TGTGCCAGCAGTTTAACGGGAAACTATGGCTACACCTTC. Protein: CASSLTGNYGYTF.

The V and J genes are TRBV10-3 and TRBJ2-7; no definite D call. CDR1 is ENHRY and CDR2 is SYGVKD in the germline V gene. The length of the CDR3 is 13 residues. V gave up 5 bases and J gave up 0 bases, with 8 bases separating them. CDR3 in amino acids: CAISYKSSYEQYF. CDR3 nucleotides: TGTGCCATCAGTTACAAAAGCTCCTACGAGCAGTACTTC.

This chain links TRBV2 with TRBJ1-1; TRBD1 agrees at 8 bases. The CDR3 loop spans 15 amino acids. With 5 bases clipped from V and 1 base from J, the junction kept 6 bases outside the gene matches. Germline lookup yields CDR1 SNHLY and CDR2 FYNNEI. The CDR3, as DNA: TGTGCCAGCAGTCTTAGAGGACAGGGGAACACTGAAGCTTTCTTT. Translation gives CASSLRGQGNTEAFF.

The CDR3 spells CASSEYQEGTEAFF. CDR3 coding DNA: TGTGCCAGCAGTGAATATCAGGAGGGCACTGAAGCTTTCTTT. The rearrangement links TRBV25-1 to TRBJ1-1, with D unclear. This CDR3 is 14 amino acids long. Trimming took 0 bases from V and 4 from J, leaving 9 bases between them. Germline V gives CDR1 MGHDK, CDR2 SYGVNS. The full variable domain, its missing parts supplied by reference TRBV25-1 and TRBJ1-1, is EADIYQTPRYLVIGTGKKITLECSQTMGHDKMYWYQQDPGMELHLIHYSYGVNSTEKGDLSSESTVSRIRTEHFPLTLESARPSHTSQYLCASSEYQEGTEAFFGQGTRLTVV.

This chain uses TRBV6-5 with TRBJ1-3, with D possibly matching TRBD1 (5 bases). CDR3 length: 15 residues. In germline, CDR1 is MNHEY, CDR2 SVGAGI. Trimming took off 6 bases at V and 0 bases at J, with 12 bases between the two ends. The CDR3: CASRPGGNSGNTIYF. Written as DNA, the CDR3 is TGTGCCAGCAGGCCCGGGGGGAACTCTGGAAACACCATATATTTT.

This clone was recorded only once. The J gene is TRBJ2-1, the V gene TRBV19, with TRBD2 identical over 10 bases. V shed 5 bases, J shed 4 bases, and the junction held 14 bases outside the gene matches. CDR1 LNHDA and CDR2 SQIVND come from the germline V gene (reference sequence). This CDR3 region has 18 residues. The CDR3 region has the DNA TGTGCCAGTAGTCCCAGGACTAGCGGCAGACGTCTGTACAATGAGCAGTTCTTC. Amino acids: CASSPRTSGRRLYNEQFF.

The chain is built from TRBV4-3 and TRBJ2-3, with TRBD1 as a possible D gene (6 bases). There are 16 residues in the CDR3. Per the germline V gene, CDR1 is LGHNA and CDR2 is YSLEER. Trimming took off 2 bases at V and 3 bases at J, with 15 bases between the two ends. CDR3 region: CASSQPGQIGTDTQYF. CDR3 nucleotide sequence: TGCGCCAGCAGCCAACCGGGACAAATAGGAACAGATACGCAGTATTTT.

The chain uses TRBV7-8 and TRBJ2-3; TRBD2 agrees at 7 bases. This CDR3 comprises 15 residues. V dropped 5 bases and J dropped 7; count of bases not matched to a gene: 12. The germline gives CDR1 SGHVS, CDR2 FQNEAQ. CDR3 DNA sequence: TGTGCCAGCAGCCAGCGGGACGGCCCCCGGAATACGCAGTATTTT. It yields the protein CASSQRDGPRNTQYF.

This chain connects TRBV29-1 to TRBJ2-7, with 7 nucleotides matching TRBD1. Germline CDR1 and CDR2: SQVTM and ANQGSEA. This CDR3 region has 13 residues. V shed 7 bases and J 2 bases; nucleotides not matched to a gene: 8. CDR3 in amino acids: CSAKRQGPYEQYF. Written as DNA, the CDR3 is TGCAGCGCTAAAAGACAGGGCCCCTACGAGCAGTACTTC.

CDR3 amino acids: CASSLSQAVRLFF. The CDR3 bases are TGTGCCAGCAGCTTAAGCCAGGCAGTGAGGCTGTTTTTT. The chain employs TRBV7-9 and TRBJ2-2, with D uncertain. The CDR3 runs to 13 residues. V was clipped by 2 bases and J by 13 bases, with 14 bases between them. CDR1 SEHNR and CDR2 FQNEAQ come from the germline V gene (reference sequence).